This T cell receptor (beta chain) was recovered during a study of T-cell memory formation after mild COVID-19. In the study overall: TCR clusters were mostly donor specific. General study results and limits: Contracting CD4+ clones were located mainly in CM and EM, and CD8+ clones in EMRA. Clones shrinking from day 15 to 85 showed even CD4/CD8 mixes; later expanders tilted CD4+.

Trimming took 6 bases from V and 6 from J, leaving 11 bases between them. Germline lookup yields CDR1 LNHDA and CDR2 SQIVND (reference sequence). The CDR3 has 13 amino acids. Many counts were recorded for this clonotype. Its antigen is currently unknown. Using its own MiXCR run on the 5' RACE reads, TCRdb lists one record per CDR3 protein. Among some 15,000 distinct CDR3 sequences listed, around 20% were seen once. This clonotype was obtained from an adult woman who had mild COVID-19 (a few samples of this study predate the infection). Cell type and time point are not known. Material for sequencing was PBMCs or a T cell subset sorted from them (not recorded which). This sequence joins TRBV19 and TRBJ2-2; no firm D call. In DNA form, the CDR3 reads TGTGCCAGTAGGAAGGGCGCCCCCGGGGAGCTGTTTTTT. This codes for CASRKGAPGELFF.